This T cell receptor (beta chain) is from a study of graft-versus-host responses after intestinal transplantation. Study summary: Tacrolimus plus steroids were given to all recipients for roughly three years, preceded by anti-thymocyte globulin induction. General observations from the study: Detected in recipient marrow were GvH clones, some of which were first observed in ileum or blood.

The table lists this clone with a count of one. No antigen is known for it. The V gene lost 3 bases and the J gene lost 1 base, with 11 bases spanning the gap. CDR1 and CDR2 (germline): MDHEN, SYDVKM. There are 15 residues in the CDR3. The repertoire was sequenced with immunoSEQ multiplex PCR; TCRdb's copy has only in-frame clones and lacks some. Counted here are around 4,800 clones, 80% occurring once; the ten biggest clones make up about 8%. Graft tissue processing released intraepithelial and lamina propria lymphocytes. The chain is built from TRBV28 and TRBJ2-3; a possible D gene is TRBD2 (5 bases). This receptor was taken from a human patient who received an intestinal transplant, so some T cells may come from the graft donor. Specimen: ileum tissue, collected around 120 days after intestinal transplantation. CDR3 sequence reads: CASSLLAPGTDTQYF. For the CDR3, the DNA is TGTGCCAGCAGTTTGCTAGCCCCTGGCACAGATACGCAGTATTTT.